This T cell receptor beta chain was sequenced for a study of tumor and adjacent non-tumor tissue in lung cancer. Study-level findings and limits: Tumor tissue had significantly higher TCR diversity than normal lung. In normal lung, the top 100 clones were significantly more dominant than in tumor. Patients with more diverse tumor TCRs had worse survival.

The library came from three nested PCR rounds adapted from ARM-PCR protocols. Each CDR3 protein gets one entry after TCRdb re-called the multiplex PCR reads with MiXCR. The table has about 44,000 distinct CDR3 sequences, 60% to 70% seen once; the top ten hold around 17%. Looked up from germline, CDR1 is SGHAT and CDR2 is FQNNGV. The CDR3 extends over 12 amino acids. Comment on this clonotype: Antigen unknown. One end of the junction fails to match germline, which may point to a read error.

The template was RNA from unsorted bulk tissue. The normal lung tissue was taken more than 3 cm from the tumor edge. V is TRBV11-2 and J is TRBJ2-2, with unresolved D. The material sequenced was distant non-tumor lung tissue. The TCR originated in a woman aged 40 to 50 with non-small cell lung cancer. CDR3 protein: CVSSLESRELFF. The CDR3 nucleotides are TGTGTCAGCAGCCTAGAATCCCGGGAGCTGTTTTTT.